Shown below are 8 T cell receptor beta chains from a single sample sequenced in a study of neurological immune-mediated disorders. MiXCR was run by TCRdb on the 5' RACE reads, yielding one entry per CDR3 protein. Here the sample spans about 25,000 distinct CDR3 sequences, over 10% being singletons. The sequenced sample was PBMCs. The receptor set was obtained from a woman aged 40-49 years with HTLV-1-associated myelopathy (HAM/TSP).

This clonotype was observed at least ten times. The chain recombines TRBV7-2 with TRBJ2-7; either TRBD1 or TRBD2 may fit D (5 bases each). CDR1 is SGHTA, CDR2 FQGNSA, per germline. This CDR3 spans 12 amino acids. Trimming took off 4 bases at V and 13 bases at J, with 17 bases between the two ends. The CDR3 coding sequence is TGTGCCAGCAGCTCCAACCCGGGACGCGAATACTTC. Its translation: CASSSNPGREYF.

This clonotype has ten or more counts. The chain employs TRBV10-3 and TRBJ2-7; the D is unclear. CDR3 length: 14 amino acids. Trimming removed 6 bases at V and 2 bases at J, with 14 bases between. Germline CDR1 and CDR2: ENHRY and SYGVKD. The CDR3 DNA is TGTGCCATCAGCTCCTCGCTCCCGACCTACGAGCAGTACTTC. Translated: CAISSSLPTYEQYF.

Many counts were recorded for this clonotype. The rearrangement joins TRBV10-3 to TRBJ2-1; 10 bases map to TRBD2. Per germline, CDR1 ENHRY and CDR2 SYGVKD. J was trimmed by 0 bases and V by 6 bases; bases with no gene match: 11. CDR3 size: 18 residues. This CDR3 reads CAIRGTSGTTYSYNEQFF. The CDR3 DNA is TGTGCCATCAGGGGAACTAGCGGGACGACATACTCCTACAATGAGCAGTTCTTC.

This clonotype was observed at least ten times. The rearrangement joins TRBV9 to TRBJ1-3; tentatively, D is TRBD1 (5 bases). The CDR3 is made up of 17 amino acids. From germline, CDR1 is SGDLS and CDR2 YYNGEE. Trimming pared 7 bases from V and 4 bases from J, leaving 24 bases between. The CDR3 nucleotides read TGTGCCAGCGCCCAAGGCGGACACCCCATGGGAGGAAACACCATATATTTT. Amino acids: CASAQGGHPMGGNTIYF.

This clonotype was picked up many times. CDR3 residues: CASSLESSGQETQYF. CDR3 DNA: TGTGCCAGCAGCTTAGAGAGTAGCGGCCAAGAGACCCAGTACTTC. This chain joins TRBV7-6 and TRBJ2-5, with D perhaps TRBD2 (6 bases). The CDR3 length is 15 residues. V lost 1 base, J lost 1 base, and 10 bases lay in between. The germline V gene has CDR1 SGHVS and CDR2 FNYEAQ.

There are a few counts of this clonotype. The chain is built from TRBV20-1 and TRBJ1-1; D may be TRBD1 (5 bases). V gave up 4 bases and J gave up 0 bases, with 12 bases separating them. The CDR3 runs 14 residues. CDR1 is DFQATT, CDR2 SNEGSKA, per germline (reference sequence). This CDR3 reads CSANRQLMNTEAFF. In DNA form, the CDR3 reads TGCAGTGCTAATAGACAGCTCATGAACACTGAAGCTTTCTTT.

This clonotype was counted at least ten times. The V call is TRBV20-1, the J call TRBJ1-5; D remains unclear. The CDR3 has 13 amino acids. Germline V gene sequence: CDR1 DFQATT, CDR2 SNEGSKA (reference sequence). V was clipped by 5 bases and J by 3 bases, with 11 bases between them. The CDR3 loop reads CSAQLGNNQPQHF. The CDR3 nucleotides are TGCAGTGCTCAGCTGGGTAACAATCAGCCCCAGCATTTT.

This clonotype was counted at least ten times. The rearrangement uses TRBV3-1 and TRBJ2-2; no definite D call. The ends were cut back, 2 bases at V and 4 bases at J, with 8 bases in the middle. From germline, CDR1 is LGHDT and CDR2 YNNKEL (reference sequence). The CDR3 spans 14 residues. The CDR3 DNA follows: TGTGCCAGCAGCCAAATGCAGACCACCGGGGAGCTGTTTTTT. The encoded protein is CASSQMQTTGELFF.